Listed here are 12 T cell receptor beta chains from one sample, sequenced in a study of regulatory T cells in long-lasting Graves disease. The time point: persistent/refractory GD, antithyroid drugs over 5 years with positive TRAb. After RNA was extracted from PBMCs, the TCR library was made from it. Building of the TCR beta libraries involved iRepertoire HTBI primers and Arm-PCR of CDR3 regions. Via MiXCR, TCRdb re-called the multiplex PCR reads, giving one row per CDR3 protein. The table lists about 460,000 distinct CDR3 sequences, around a fifth of them singletons. Specimen: peripheral blood mononuclear cells (PBMCs), collected when the disease was refractory, from a patient treated with antithyroid drugs. The receptors derive from a female donor with Graves disease.

This clonotype turned up a few times. The chain combines TRBV2 with TRBJ2-7; D is perhaps TRBD2 (5 bases). With 9 bases removed from V and 13 bases from J, the gap between germline ends came to 22 bases. Germline assignment: CDR1 SNHLY and CDR2 FYNNEI. There are 12 residues in the CDR3. CDR3 nucleotide sequence: TGTGCCAGGAGGGCTAGGTCTGAGTTTCTCTACTTC. Translating it yields CARRARSEFLYF.

This clonotype has ten or more counts. V gene TRBV7-9 combines with J gene TRBJ1-4, with a tentative D call TRBD1 (6 bases). CDR1 and CDR2 (germline): SEHNR, FQNEAQ (reference sequence). CDR3 length equals 14 residues. Trimming pared 5 bases from V and 3 bases from J, leaving 10 bases between. CDR3 in DNA: TGTGCCAGCAGCCTGGACAGCCCTAATGAAAAACTGTTTTTT. The encoded protein is CASSLDSPNEKLFF.

The chain employs TRBV10-3 and TRBJ1-1; 11 bases line up with TRBD1. The CDR3 contains 11 residues. In germline, CDR1 is ENHRY, CDR2 SYGVKD. CDR3 amino acids: CGTGGGTEAFF. For the CDR3, the DNA is TGTGGGACAGGGGGCGGCACTGAAGCTTTCTTT.

The chain employs TRBV24-1 and TRBJ2-5; D is possibly TRBD1 (5 bases). Trimming stripped 3 bases from V and 2 bases from J, with 12 bases between. The CDR3 runs 15 residues. Germline V gives CDR1 KGHDR, CDR2 SFDVKD. The CDR3 region has the DNA TGTGCCACCAGTGATACCCCGGACATACAAGAGACCCAGTACTTC. Residues: CATSDTPDIQETQYF.

This clonotype was found a few times. This chain connects TRBV7-9 to TRBJ1-4; TRBD1 is a possible D gene (5 bases). The germline V gene encodes CDR1 SEHNR and CDR2 FQNEAQ (reference sequence). This CDR3 is built from 14 residues. V was shortened by 8 bases and J by 6 bases, with 16 bases between the two germline ends. CDR3 sequence (DNA): TGTGCCAGCTCCCCAGGGCGAGTAGATGAAAAACTGTTTTTT. Encoded protein: CASSPGRVDEKLFF.

This clonotype was seen a handful of times. The V and J genes are TRBV7-9 and TRBJ1-2; TRBD1 aligns across 8 bases. The CDR3 sequence is 14 residues long. Per the germline V gene, CDR1 is SEHNR and CDR2 is FQNEAQ (reference sequence). V was pared by 3 bases and J by 7 bases, with 7 bases of the junction left unmatched. CDR3 in DNA: TGTGCCAGCAGCTTTGTCCAGGGGGCCTGTGGCTACACCTTC. It translates to CASSFVQGACGYTF.

This clonotype was seen ten or more times. The chain uses TRBV28 and TRBJ2-2; D might be TRBD1 (6 bases). V dropped 4 bases and J dropped 0 bases, with 12 bases sitting between them. The germline V gene encodes CDR1 MDHEN and CDR2 SYDVKM. CDR3 size: 16 residues. This chain's CDR3 is CASSSGTPPNTGELFF. CDR3 nucleotide sequence: TGTGCCAGCAGTTCCGGGACACCCCCGAACACCGGGGAGCTGTTTTTT.

Points on this clonotype: Sequence at one end of the junction differs from germline and may be a read error. The genes are TRBV28 and TRBJ1-1; no clear D. This CDR3 spans 15 amino acids. Germline CDR1 reads MDHEN; CDR2 reads SYDVKM. CDR3 amino acids: CASSQDWGAGTEAFF. Here the CDR3 DNA reads TGCGCCAGCAGCCAAGATTGGGGTGCCGGGACTGAAGCTTTCTTT.

There are a few counts of this clonotype. V gene TRBV19 combines with J gene TRBJ2-4, with TRBD2 as a possible D gene (5 bases). The CDR3 consists of 15 residues. The germline gives CDR1 LNHDA, CDR2 SQIVND (reference sequence). Between the trimmed V and J ends, which lost 2 bases and 7 bases, there was a span of 15 bases. CDR3 DNA sequence: TGTGCCAGTAGTATATCACACGGTGGGGAGAACATTCAGTACTTC. This sequence encodes CASSISHGGENIQYF.

The table lists this clonotype with a few counts. The J gene is TRBJ2-2, the V gene TRBV11-3, with D perhaps matching TRBD2 (5 bases). The germline V gene has CDR1 SGHNT and CDR2 YENEEA. The CDR3 runs 16 residues. Between the trimmed V and J ends, which lost 3 bases and 1 base, there was a span of 12 bases. This chain's CDR3 is CASSFLYGKNTGELFF. The CDR3 coding sequence is TGTGCCAGCAGCTTCCTTTACGGGAAGAACACCGGGGAGCTGTTTTTT.

The chain employs TRBV28 and TRBJ1-5; 7 bases map to TRBD1. The germline V gene encodes CDR1 MDHEN and CDR2 SYDVKM. Trimming cost V 6 bases and J 6 bases; bases outside gene matches: 11. CDR3 size: 15 residues. The CDR3 spells CASRLDRELGQPQHF. Here the CDR3 DNA reads TGTGCCAGCAGATTAGACAGGGAGCTCGGTCAGCCCCAGCATTTT.

This clonotype was seen many times. CDR3 coding DNA: TGTGCCAGCAGCTTAGGGAGTTGGAATGAGCAGTTCTTC. This codes for CASSLGSWNEQFF. This chain joins TRBV7-6 and TRBJ2-1, with unresolved D. The CDR3 spans 13 residues. Germline CDR1 reads SGHVS; CDR2 reads FNYEAQ. Trimming stripped 1 base from V and 7 bases from J, with 8 bases between.